Listed here are 17 T cell receptor beta chains from one sample, sequenced in a study of beta chain features in type 1 diabetes listed by TCRdb under 2018. Preparation of the library involved the immunoSEQ multiplex PCR assay. The High Capacity cDNA Reverse Transcription Kit was used to reverse transcribe all of the isolated RNA, meaning that expressed TCRB transcripts were what got sequenced. TCRdb obtained this table from immuneACCESS and retained in-frame rearrangements with V and J assigned. These tables miss some clones; where compared with another copy, unresolved V genes account for less than half of the shortfall, and the remainder is unexplained. The table for this sample lists roughly 300,000 clones; around 7.6% of them were counted only once. The top ten constitute 0.44% of the sample. The sample comprised central memory CD4+ T cells from blood. The receptors originated from a woman younger than 30 in good health.

This clone showed up just a few times. The chain is built from TRBV27 and TRBJ2-3; a weak D match, TRBD2 (6 bases). CDR1 and CDR2 (germline): MNHEY, SMNVEV (reference sequence). V was cut by 7 bases and J by 2 bases, with 10 bases left in between. There are 13 residues in the CDR3. The CDR3 coding sequence is TGTGCCAGCAAGGCGGGAAACACAGATACGCAGTATTTT. Translation: CASKAGNTDTQYF.

The chain combines TRBV19 with TRBJ2-3, with 7 bases lining up with TRBD1. The germline CDR1 and CDR2 sequences are LNHDA and SQIVND (reference sequence). The CDR3 runs 14 residues. With 6 bases clipped from V and 4 bases from J, the junction kept 7 bases outside the gene matches. CDR3 DNA sequence: TGTGCCAGTAGCCCGGGACAGTGGTCAGATACGCAGTATTTT. Encoded protein: CASSPGQWSDTQYF.

In its sample, this clone was seen a few times. DNA for the CDR3: TGTGCCAGTAGTATCCGACTAGAGGCCTACGAGCAGTACTTC. It is translated as CASSIRLEAYEQYF. V usage is TRBV19 and J usage is TRBJ2-7, with TRBD2 as a possible D gene (6 bases). This CDR3 is 14 amino acids long. V was pared by 3 bases and J by 2 bases, with 11 bases between. The germline gives CDR1 LNHDA, CDR2 SQIVND (reference sequence).

This chain uses TRBV6-5 with TRBJ2-1; D call uncertain. The germline V gene has CDR1 MNHEY and CDR2 SVGAGI. The CDR3 is 15 amino acids. V was clipped by 6 bases and J by 9 bases, with 21 bases between them. CDR3 protein: CASRKGTPTAPEQFF. The DNA of the CDR3 is TGTGCCAGCAGGAAGGGAACCCCGACGGCCCCTGAGCAGTTCTTC.

This clone has a count of ten or more. The chain carries TRBV18 and TRBJ2-7; possible D gene TRBD1, 5 bases. Germline V gene lookup returns CDR1 KGHSH and CDR2 LQKENI. The CDR3 spans 14 residues. The V and J ends lost 4 bases and 3 bases respectively, with 13 bases between them. The chain's CDR3 is CASSQNKGVYEQYF. For the CDR3, the DNA is TGTGCCAGCTCACAAAATAAAGGGGTCTACGAGCAGTACTTC.

This clone was seen more than once but under ten times. The rearrangement joins TRBV11-3 to TRBJ1-1; D gene ambiguous. V lost 0 bases and J 5 bases, leaving 10 bases between the germline ends. Per the germline V gene, CDR1 is SGHNT and CDR2 is YENEEA. The CDR3 spans 14 residues. The CDR3 sequence: CASSLDGERTEAFF. For the CDR3, the DNA is TGTGCCAGCAGCTTAGACGGGGAACGGACTGAAGCTTTCTTT.

This clone was detected a few times. DNA for the CDR3: TGTGCCAGCAGTCGTACAGGGCGATATGAAGCTTTCTTT. Translating it yields CASSRTGRYEAFF. This rearrangement joins TRBV28 to TRBJ1-1; maybe TRBD1 (6 bases). CDR1 is MDHEN, CDR2 SYDVKM, per germline. Between the trimmed V and J ends, which lost 5 bases and 7 bases, there was a span of 14 bases. The CDR3 is made up of 13 amino acids.

CDR3 region: CASLAGGLQETQYF. CDR3 DNA sequence: TGTGCCAGCTTAGCGGGAGGGCTCCAAGAGACCCAGTACTTC. V and J are TRBV6-1 and TRBJ2-5; TRBD2 matches at 11 bases. Losses at the gene ends were 8 bases for V and 1 base for J; bases not matched to a gene: 3. Per germline, CDR1 MNHNS and CDR2 SASEGT. The CDR3 is made up of 14 amino acids.

This clone came up a few times. The CDR3 reads CASSPPWGREKLFF. The CDR3 nucleotides are TGTGCCAGCTCACCCCCCTGGGGCCGTGAAAAACTGTTTTTT. This chain connects TRBV18 to TRBJ1-4; TRBD1 is a possible D gene (5 bases). The CDR3 contains 14 residues. Germline V CDR1 and CDR2: KGHSH, LQKENI. V lost 3 bases to trimming and J lost 7 bases, with 12 bases between them.

The chain links TRBV6-5 to TRBJ1-5; D is perhaps TRBD1 (5 bases). This CDR3 region has 16 residues. V dropped 0 bases and J dropped 0 bases, with 9 bases sitting between them. Germline assignment: CDR1 MNHEY and CDR2 SVGAGI. CDR3 bases: TGTGCCAGCAGTTACTCGACAGAGACTAGCAATCAGCCCCAGCATTTT. Encoded protein: CASSYSTETSNQPQHF.

This chain joins TRBV19 and TRBJ2-1, with no clear D. The CDR3 extends over 14 amino acids. Trimming shortened V by 3 bases and J by 5 bases, and 11 bases separated the two germline ends. The germline gives CDR1 LNHDA, CDR2 SQIVND (reference sequence). CDR3 in amino acids: CASSMLLANNEQFF. In DNA, the CDR3 is TGTGCCAGTAGTATGCTTTTGGCCAACAATGAGCAGTTCTTC. The full variable domain, its missing parts supplied by reference TRBV19 and TRBJ2-1, is DGGITQSPKYLFRKEGQNVTLSCEQNLNHDAMYWYRQDPGQGLRLIYYSQIVNDFQKGDIAEGYSVSREKKESFPLTVTSAQKNPTAFYLCASSMLLANNEQFFGPGTRLTVL.

This clone came up a few times. V and J are TRBV27 and TRBJ2-3; TRBD1 might be the D (5 bases). V was clipped by 4 bases and J by 7 bases, with 12 bases between them. The V gene's germline CDR1 is MNHEY and CDR2 SMNVEV (reference sequence). The CDR3 spans 13 residues. The CDR3 region is CASSSQGGNTQYF. The CDR3 DNA is TGTGCCAGCAGTTCCCAGGGTGGTAATACGCAGTATTTT.

This rearrangement joins TRBV28 to TRBJ1-5; no clear D gene. Trimming cost V 6 bases and J 7 bases, with 13 bases left between them. Per germline, CDR1 MDHEN and CDR2 SYDVKM. CDR3 length: 13 residues. The CDR3 nucleotides are TGTGCCAGCAGCCTGCTCACGGGCCAGCCCCAGCATTTT. This gives the protein CASSLLTGQPQHF.

This CDR3 reads CASSSLGVGTEAFF. The CDR3 coding sequence is TGTGCCAGTAGTTCTCTCGGGGTCGGTACTGAAGCTTTCTTT. J is TRBJ1-1 and V is TRBV19; D gene uncertain. Germline V gene sequence: CDR1 LNHDA, CDR2 SQIVND (reference sequence). Trimming stripped 5 bases from V and 5 bases from J, with 15 bases between. The CDR3 runs 14 residues.

This clone was seen a few times. The rearrangement uses TRBV11-2 and TRBJ2-2; 7 bases agree with TRBD2. Germline V gene lookup returns CDR1 SGHAT and CDR2 FQNNGV. The V and J ends lost 10 bases and 3 bases, in that order; junction bases with no gene match: 14. The CDR3 totals 16 residues. DNA of the CDR3: TGTGCCACCGCCCGGGGGGACTTTCGGGACACCGGGGAGCTGTTTTTT. This encodes CATARGDFRDTGELFF. The full variable domain, completed using reference TRBV11-2 and TRBJ2-2, is EAGVAQSPRYKIIEKRQSVAFWCNPISGHATLYWYQQILGQGPKLLIQFQNNGVVDDSQLPKDRFSAERLKGVDSTLKIQPAKLEDSAVYLCATARGDFRDTGELFFGEGSRLTVL.

The chain carries TRBV7-2 and TRBJ1-1; D is unclear. The CDR3 spans 14 residues. The V end lost 1 base, the J end lost 4 bases, and 10 bases lay between the germline ends. The V gene's germline CDR1 is SGHTA and CDR2 FQGNSA. The CDR3 is CASSLGRDFTEAFF. CDR3 sequence (DNA): TGTGCCAGCAGCTTAGGTCGAGATTTCACTGAAGCTTTCTTT.

In its sample, this clone was seen a few times. The rearrangement joins TRBV6-6 to TRBJ1-2; D is uncertain. Trimming stripped 2 bases from V and 4 bases from J, with 11 bases between. The CDR3 has 14 residues. The V gene's germline CDR1 is MNHNY and CDR2 SVGAGI (reference sequence). CDR3 sequence: CASSYTARSYGYTF. CDR3 DNA sequence: TGTGCCAGCAGTTACACGGCCAGGTCCTATGGCTACACCTTC.